The rows below give T cell receptor beta chains drawn from one sample of a study of blood T cell repertoires in COVID-19. Produced via immunoSEQ multiplex PCR; TCRdb's table is partial and in-frame only. The repertoire holds fewer than 350,000 clones, with 85% to 95% as singletons. The specimen sequenced was PBMCs or T cells enriched from blood (not recorded which). Receptors were obtained from a man in his forties who had been exposed to COVID-19. The CDR3 runs from the conserved cysteine through the conserved F or W. A D gene is named only where the DNA matches it firmly. Some rows mark clone size as missing; the rest say once, few, many or name a class of expanded clone.

CDR3nt: TGTGCCATCAGTGGCGGTCGGGACAGGGTTCACGAGCAGTACTTC
CDR3aa: CAISGGRDRVHEQYF
j_gene: TRBJ2-7
abundance: -
d_gene: TRBD1
v_gene: TRBV10-3

CDR3nt: TGTGCCAGCAGCTCGACACGGGACAGCTACGAGCAGTACTTC
CDR3aa: CASSSTRDSYEQYF
j_gene: TRBJ2-7
abundance: few
d_gene: TRBD1
v_gene: TRBV7-9

CDR3nt: TGTGCTAGTGGAGGAAAATCCAGGGGGCTCCGAGAGACCCAGTACTTC
CDR3aa: CASGGKSRGLRETQYF
j_gene: TRBJ2-5
abundance: -
d_gene: TRBD1
v_gene: TRBV12-5

CDR3nt: TGTGCCAGCAGCCAAAAAGGGGCCGGGACTAGCGACGAGCAGTACTTC
CDR3aa: CASSQKGAGTSDEQYF
j_gene: TRBJ2-7
abundance: -
d_gene: TRBD2
v_gene: TRBV4-2

CDR3nt: TGTGCCAGCAGTGATAGTGGGACAGGGGCGACTAATGAAAAACTGTTTTTT
CDR3aa: CASSDSGTGATNEKLFF
j_gene: TRBJ1-4
abundance: -
d_gene: TRBD1
v_gene: TRBV25-1

CDR3nt: TGCGCCAGCAGCCAAGATTTCACACTCGGGAGAGGTTCCTACGAGCAGTACTTC
CDR3aa: CASSQDFTLGRGSYEQYF
j_gene: TRBJ2-7
abundance: once
d_gene: -
v_gene: TRBV4-1

CDR3nt: TGTGCCAGCAGTTTATCGTACAGAATCTCCTACGAGCAGTACTTC
CDR3aa: CASSLSYRISYEQYF
j_gene: TRBJ2-7
abundance: -
d_gene: -
v_gene: TRBV27

CDR3nt: TGTGCCAGCAGCGTTGTGGCGGAATATGGGACCCAGTACTTC
CDR3aa: CASSVVAEYGTQYF
j_gene: TRBJ2-5
abundance: -
d_gene: -
v_gene: TRBV9

CDR3nt: TGTGCCAGCAGTGTATATTCCGGAGCAAAGACCCAGTACTTC
CDR3aa: CASSVYSGAKTQYF
j_gene: TRBJ2-5
abundance: -
d_gene: -
v_gene: TRBV27

CDR3nt: TGTGCCAGCAGTGAAGCGCGATTGTCAGCTTTCTTT
CDR3aa: CASSEARLSAFF
j_gene: TRBJ1-1
abundance: -
d_gene: -
v_gene: TRBV6-1

CDR3nt: TGTGCCTGGAGCGAGGATATCGGGGTTTATGGCTACACCTTC
CDR3aa: CAWSEDIGVYGYTF
j_gene: TRBJ1-2
abundance: once
d_gene: -
v_gene: TRBV30

CDR3nt: TGTGCCATCAGTGAGCGTAGCGGGGGGAATGAAGAGACCCAGTACTTC
CDR3aa: CAISERSGGNEETQYF
j_gene: TRBJ2-5
abundance: -
d_gene: TRBD2
v_gene: TRBV10-3

CDR3nt: TGTGCCAGCAGCCGTGGGACAGGCAATCAGCCCCAGCATTTT
CDR3aa: CASSRGTGNQPQHF
j_gene: TRBJ1-5
abundance: once
d_gene: TRBD1
v_gene: TRBV7-2

CDR3nt: TGTGCCAGCAGAGTCAAGTCTGGGGCCAACGTCCCGACTTTC
CDR3aa: CASRVKSGANVPTF
j_gene: TRBJ2-6
abundance: -
d_gene: -
v_gene: TRBV28